These 9 T cell receptor beta chains came from one sample sequenced in a study of T cells in Graves' hyperthyroidism and ophthalmopathy. Amplified regions were TCR beta CDR3 sequences from RNA transcripts. The HTBI primer set drove a first-round RT-PCR of the TCR CDR3. MiXCR was run by TCRdb on the multiplex PCR reads, yielding one entry per CDR3 protein. The sample includes about 280,000 distinct CDR3 sequences, less than 30% seen only once; the top ten take approximately 25%. Input material: blood. These TCRs come from a man aged 35 to 55 with Graves' hyperthyroidism that later progressed to Graves' ophthalmopathy.

This clonotype was counted ten times or more. The V and J genes are TRBV7-8 and TRBJ2-2; D remains ambiguous. With 4 bases removed from V and 0 bases from J, the gap between germline ends came to 12 bases. The CDR3 covers 16 residues. Germline CDR1 and CDR2: SGHVS and FQNEAQ. The CDR3 DNA follows: TGTGCCAGCAGCTGGAGTGGACGGTCGAACACCGGGGAGCTGTTTTTT. Translation: CASSWSGRSNTGELFF.

This clonotype was counted many times. The chain joins TRBV20-1 to TRBJ2-2, with 11 bases that match TRBD2. The CDR3 length is 15 residues. Germline CDR1 reads DFQATT; CDR2 reads SNEGSKA (reference sequence). With V trimmed by 6 bases and J by 1 base, 4 bases remained unmatched. The CDR3 bases are TGCAGTGCCGGACTAGCGGGCTGGAACACCGGGGAGCTGTTTTTT. Amino acids: CSAGLAGWNTGELFF.

The chain carries TRBV27 and TRBJ2-7, with D hard to call. Germline V CDR1 and CDR2: MNHEY, SMNVEV (reference sequence). Trimming left V 6 bases short and J 7 bases short, with 16 bases between. The CDR3 has 13 amino acids. The CDR3 region is CASSYQRGWEQYF. CDR3 in DNA: TGTGCCAGCAGCTACCAACGAGGCTGGGAGCAGTACTTC.

This clonotype was seen many times. The J gene is TRBJ2-5, the V gene TRBV12-3 or TRBV12-4; D uncertain. This CDR3 region has 12 residues. V was clipped by 9 bases and J by 6 bases, with 14 bases between them. CDR3 bases: TGTGCCAGTGCGAGGCCTAGGCAGACCCAGTACTTC. It encodes CASARPRQTQYF.

This clonotype occurred many times. This chain joins TRBV7-9 and TRBJ2-7, with D possibly being TRBD1 (6 bases). This CDR3 comprises 14 residues. Trimming removed 5 bases from V and 3 bases from J, with 14 bases in between. Germline CDR1 reads SEHNR; CDR2 reads FQNEAQ (reference sequence). The CDR3 here is CASSPADRSYEQYF. The CDR3 coding sequence is TGTGCCAGCAGCCCAGCGGACAGAAGCTACGAGCAGTACTTC.

This clonotype was detected ten times or more. The chain couples TRBV19 to TRBJ1-2; TRBD1 matches at 7 bases. The CDR3 length is 16 residues. V lost 4 bases, J lost 7 bases, and 15 bases stayed unmatched. Germline V gives CDR1 LNHDA, CDR2 SQIVND (reference sequence). The CDR3 reads CASSRGIETGLTGYTF. DNA for the CDR3: TGTGCCAGTAGTAGGGGTATCGAGACAGGGCTAACTGGCTACACCTTC.

This clonotype appeared a few times. V is TRBV12-3 or TRBV12-4 and J is TRBJ1-2; 9 bases match TRBD1. After removal of 6 bases from V and 7 bases from J, the junction contained 12 bases not matched to a gene. The CDR3 totals 15 residues. CDR3 protein: CASSFGTGRLPGYTF. The CDR3 region has the DNA TGTGCCAGCAGCTTTGGGACAGGGAGGCTTCCTGGCTACACCTTC.

This chain links TRBV6-2 or TRBV6-3 with TRBJ1-1; tentative D call: TRBD1 (5 bases). The CDR3 sequence is 14 residues long. The germline gives CDR1 MNHEY, CDR2 SVGEGT. Trimming pared 4 bases from V and 0 bases from J, leaving 9 bases between. The chain's CDR3 is CASSSGVLNTEAFF. The CDR3 DNA reads as TGTGCCAGCAGTTCGGGGGTGCTGAACACTGAAGCTTTCTTT.

This chain connects TRBV3-1 to TRBJ1-1; no clear D gene. V was trimmed by 1 base and J by 11 bases, leaving 14 bases between them. The germline V gene encodes CDR1 LGHDT and CDR2 YNNKEL (reference sequence). The CDR3 covers 13 residues. The CDR3: CASSQAGPSRAFF. The CDR3 bases are TGTGCCAGCAGCCAAGCCGGGCCTTCTAGGGCTTTCTTT. Based on the CDR3 plus reference TRBV3-1 and TRBJ1-1, the full variable domain is DTAVSQTPKYLVTQMGNDKSIKCEQNLGHDTMYWYKQDSKKFLKIMFSYNNKELIINETVPNRFSPKSPDKAHLNLHINSLELGDSAVYFCASSQAGPSRAFFGQGTRLTVV.